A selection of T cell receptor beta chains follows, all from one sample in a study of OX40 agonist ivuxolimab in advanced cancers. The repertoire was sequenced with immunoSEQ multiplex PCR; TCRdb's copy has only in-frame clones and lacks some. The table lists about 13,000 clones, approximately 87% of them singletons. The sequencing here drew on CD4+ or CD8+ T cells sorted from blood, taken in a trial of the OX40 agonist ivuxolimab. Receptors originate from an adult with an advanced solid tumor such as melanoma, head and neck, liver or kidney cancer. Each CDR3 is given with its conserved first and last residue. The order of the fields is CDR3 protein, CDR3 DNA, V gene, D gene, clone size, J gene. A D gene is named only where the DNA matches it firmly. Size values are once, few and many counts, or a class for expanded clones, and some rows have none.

CASSVGQLYEQYF,TGTGCCAGCAGCGTAGGACAGCTATACGAGCAGTACTTC,TRBV7-6,NA,NA,TRBJ2-7
CASNRNWPGESTDTQYF,TGTGCCAGCAATAGAAACTGGCCCGGGGAGAGCACAGATACGCAGTATTTT,TRBV28,NA,NA,TRBJ2-3
CASSHTGGELNEQYF,TGTGCCAGCAGCCATACGGGGGGGGAATTGAACGAGCAGTACTTC,TRBV7-9,TRBD2,NA,TRBJ2-7
CASSLARKGNQPQHF,TGTGCCAGCAGCTTGGCCAGAAAGGGCAATCAGCCCCAGCATTTT,TRBV5-6,NA,NA,TRBJ1-5
CASSIYPGSHQPQHF,TGTGCCAGCAGCATATACCCGGGAAGCCATCAGCCCCAGCATTTT,TRBV7-2,NA,once,TRBJ1-5
CASSGTGQTYEQYF,TGTGCCAGCAGCGGGACCGGACAAACGTACGAGCAGTACTTC,TRBV9,NA,few,TRBJ2-7
CASSYSGHEQFF,TGTGCCAGCAGTTACTCGGGCCACGAGCAGTTCTTC,TRBV6-6,NA,NA,TRBJ2-1
CASSLGPTDEQYF,TGTGCCAGCAGCTTAGGACCGACCGACGAGCAGTACTTC,TRBV5-4,NA,NA,TRBJ2-7
CASSYSSGGTEAFF,TGTGCCAGCAGTTACTCTTCCGGGGGCACTGAAGCTTTCTTT,TRBV6-5,NA,NA,TRBJ1-1
CASSPSGRGEQFF,TGTGCCAGCAGCCCCTCGGGAAGGGGTGAGCAGTTCTTC,TRBV14,NA,NA,TRBJ2-1
CASSADRWATNEKLFF,TGTGCCAGCAGTGCCGACAGGTGGGCAACTAATGAAAAACTGTTTTTT,TRBV28,NA,NA,TRBJ1-4
CASSYGRSNEQFF,TGTGCCAGCAGTTACGGCAGGTCAAATGAGCAGTTCTTC,TRBV6-5,NA,NA,TRBJ2-1
CASSHPSRHVNTEAFF,TGTGCCAGCAGCCACCCCTCCAGACATGTGAACACTGAAGCTTTCTTT,TRBV13,NA,NA,TRBJ1-1
CASSEDRGGYSNQPQHF,TGTGCCAGCAGTGAAGATCGGGGCGGGTATAGCAATCAGCCCCAGCATTTT,TRBV6-1,NA,NA,TRBJ1-5
CASSLASSGNTIYF,TGTGCCAGCAGCTTGGCCAGCTCTGGAAACACCATATATTTT,TRBV5-6,NA,NA,TRBJ1-3
CASSKDWGEQFF,TGTGCCAGCAGCAAGGACTGGGGCGAGCAGTTCTTC,TRBV11-2,NA,NA,TRBJ2-1
CASSLGQGFEKLFF,TGTGCCAGCAGCTTAGGACAGGGTTTTGAAAAACTGTTTTTT,TRBV7-8,TRBD1,NA,TRBJ1-4
CSGTRSSYNEQFF,TGCAGCGGCACTCGGAGCTCCTACAATGAGCAGTTCTTC,TRBV29-1,NA,few,TRBJ2-1
CASSEVGHYEQYF,TGTGCCAGCAGTGAAGTGGGGCACTACGAGCAGTACTTC,TRBV25-1,NA,NA,TRBJ2-7
CASSPLALSGGPYEQYF,TGCGCCAGCAGCCCACTCGCCCTATCAGGGGGCCCCTACGAGCAGTACTTC,TRBV4-1,TRBD1,NA,TRBJ2-7
CASSLGHFQETQYF,TGTGCCAGCAGTTTGGGCCACTTCCAAGAGACCCAGTACTTC,TRBV27,NA,NA,TRBJ2-5
CASSFSPGQGKYEQYF,TGTGCCAGCAGCTTCTCACCGGGACAGGGTAAATACGAGCAGTACTTC,TRBV13,TRBD1,NA,TRBJ2-7
CASSNRGGEAFF,TGTGCCAGCAGCAACCGGGGAGGTGAAGCTTTCTTT,TRBV21-1,NA,NA,TRBJ1-1
CASSPSLSGANVLTF,TGCGCCAGCAGCCCCTCGCTCTCTGGGGCCAACGTCCTGACTTTC,TRBV4-1,NA,NA,TRBJ2-6
CASSEGPGGRQGSNQPQHF,TGTGCCAGCAGTGAAGGTCCGGGGGGTCGACAGGGCAGCAATCAGCCCCAGCATTTT,TRBV6-1,TRBD1,NA,TRBJ1-5